This T cell receptor (beta chain) was captured in a study of shared clonotypes between healthy human individuals. Germline CDR1 and CDR2: SGHRS and YFSETQ. CDR3 size: 15 residues. The junction had 8 bases not matched to a gene; V was cut back by 0 bases and J by 8 bases. Unsorted PBMC DNA was sequenced on ten immunoSEQ deep assay plates. Repertoires were generated with immunoSEQ multiplex PCR, while TCRdb's copy carries only in-frame clones and drops some. The sample includes about 470,000 clones, 70% to 80% of them seen just once. The sample was PBMCs. This clonotype was sampled from a woman aged 35 to 49 in good health. Some clones in this sample may be carry-over from other donors' samples. The rearrangement links TRBV5-1 to TRBJ2-4; 7 positions match TRBD2. The CDR3 region is CASSLGLADGDIQYF. CDR3 DNA sequence: TGCGCCAGCAGCTTGGGACTAGCCGACGGGGACATTCAGTACTTC.